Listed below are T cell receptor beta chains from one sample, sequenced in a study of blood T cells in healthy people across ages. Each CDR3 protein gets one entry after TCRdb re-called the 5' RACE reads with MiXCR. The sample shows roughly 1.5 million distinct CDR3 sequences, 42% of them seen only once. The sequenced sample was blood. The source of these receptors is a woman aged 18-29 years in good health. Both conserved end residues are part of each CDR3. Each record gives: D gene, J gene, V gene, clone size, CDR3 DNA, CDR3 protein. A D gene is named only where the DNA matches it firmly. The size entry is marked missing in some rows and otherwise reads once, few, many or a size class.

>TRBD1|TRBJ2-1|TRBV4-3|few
TGCGCCAGCAGCCAGGTACAGGGGACGGCGAATAATGAGCAGTTCTTC
CASSQVQGTANNEQFF
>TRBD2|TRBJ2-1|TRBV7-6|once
TGTGCCAGCAGCACCAGGACTAGCGTATACAATGAGCAGTTCTTC
CASSTRTSVYNEQFF
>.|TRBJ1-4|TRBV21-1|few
TGTGCCAGCAGCAAAAAGGGACAGGGGCGTAATGAAAAACTGTTTTTT
CASSKKGQGRNEKLFF
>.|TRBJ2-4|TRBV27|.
TGTGCCAGCAGCCTGAACAGGGCCCCCAAAAACATTCAGTACTTC
CASSLNRAPKNIQYF
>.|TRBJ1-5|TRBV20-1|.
TGCAGTGCTAGTGTCGGGGGAGAGCAGCCCCAGCATTTT
CSASVGGEQPQHF
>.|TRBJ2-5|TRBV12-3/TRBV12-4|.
TGTGCCAGCAGTGACATGACCGGGACTCAACAAGAGACCCAGTACTTC
CASSDMTGTQQETQYF
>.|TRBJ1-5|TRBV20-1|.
TGCAGTGCTCGGGGCATTGAATTGCTGGATTGGCCTCAGCCCCAGCATTTT
CSARGIELLDWPQPQHF
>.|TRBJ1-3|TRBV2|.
TGTGCCAGCAGCCCGGGACCGATCTCTGGAAACACCGTATATTTT
CASSPGPISGNTVYF
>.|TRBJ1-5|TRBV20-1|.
TGCAGTGCTAGTTCACAGGGCAATCAGCCCCAGCATTTT
CSASSQGNQPQHF
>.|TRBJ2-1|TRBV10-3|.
TGTGCCATCAGTGAAAAGGGAAGCTCCTACAATGAGCAGTTCTTC
CAISEKGSSYNEQFF
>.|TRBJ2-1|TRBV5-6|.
TGTGCCAGCAGCCCGCGAGGGGCAGGACCCTACAATGAGCAGTTCTTC
CASSPRGAGPYNEQFF
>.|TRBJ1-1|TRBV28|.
TGTGCCAGCAGTATACCCGGGACAAACACTGAAGCTTTCTTT
CASSIPGTNTEAFF
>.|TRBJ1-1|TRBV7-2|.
TGTGCCAGCAAACGGGTTAACACTGAAGCTTTCTTT
CASKRVNTEAFF
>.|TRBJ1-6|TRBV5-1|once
TGCGCCAGCAGCTTGGTGGGTGGAGATAATTCACCCCTCCACTTT
CASSLVGGDNSPLHF
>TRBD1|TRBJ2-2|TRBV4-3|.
TGCGCCAGCAGCCAAGGACAGGGCAGATACACCGGGGAGCTGTTTTTT
CASSQGQGRYTGELFF
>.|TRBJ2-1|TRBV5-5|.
TGTGCCAGCAGCTTTACGGTGGGGTACGGTGAGCAGTTCTTC
CASSFTVGYGEQFF